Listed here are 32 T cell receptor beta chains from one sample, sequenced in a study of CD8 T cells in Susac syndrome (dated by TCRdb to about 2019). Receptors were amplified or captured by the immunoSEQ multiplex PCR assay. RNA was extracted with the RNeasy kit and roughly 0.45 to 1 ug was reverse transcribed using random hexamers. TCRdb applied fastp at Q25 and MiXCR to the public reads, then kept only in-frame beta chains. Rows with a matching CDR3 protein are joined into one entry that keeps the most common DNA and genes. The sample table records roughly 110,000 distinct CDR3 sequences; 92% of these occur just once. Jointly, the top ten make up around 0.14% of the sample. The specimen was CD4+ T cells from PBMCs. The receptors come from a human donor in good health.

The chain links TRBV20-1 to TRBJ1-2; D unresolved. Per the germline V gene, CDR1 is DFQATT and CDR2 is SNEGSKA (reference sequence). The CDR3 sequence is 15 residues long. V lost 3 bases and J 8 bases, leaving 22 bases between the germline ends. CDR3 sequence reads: CSASSGLTMGRGYTF. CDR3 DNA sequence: TGCAGTGCTAGTTCGGGTCTCACTATGGGCCGGGGCTACACCTTC.

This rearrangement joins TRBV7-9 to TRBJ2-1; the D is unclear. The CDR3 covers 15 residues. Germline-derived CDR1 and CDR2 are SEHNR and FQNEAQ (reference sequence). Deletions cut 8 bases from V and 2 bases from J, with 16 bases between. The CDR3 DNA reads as TGTGCCAGCTCGCCGTTGAAGGGCGCCTACAATGAGCAGTTCTTC. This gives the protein CASSPLKGAYNEQFF.

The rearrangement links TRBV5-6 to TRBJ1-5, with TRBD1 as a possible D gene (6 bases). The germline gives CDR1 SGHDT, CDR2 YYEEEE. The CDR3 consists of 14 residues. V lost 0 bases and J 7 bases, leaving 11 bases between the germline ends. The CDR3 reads CASSLGTGLQPQHF. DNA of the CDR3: TGTGCCAGCAGCTTGGGAACAGGGCTACAGCCCCAGCATTTT. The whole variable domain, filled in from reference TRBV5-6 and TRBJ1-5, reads DAGVTQSPTHLIKTRGQQVTLRCSPKSGHDTVSWYQQALGQGPQFIFQYYEEEERQRGNFPDRFSGHQFPNYSSELNVNALLLGDSALYLCASSLGTGLQPQHFGDGTRLSIL.

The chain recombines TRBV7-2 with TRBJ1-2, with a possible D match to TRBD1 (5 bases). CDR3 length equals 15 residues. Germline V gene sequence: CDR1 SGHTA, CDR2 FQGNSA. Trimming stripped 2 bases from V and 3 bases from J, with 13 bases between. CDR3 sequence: CASSLPDGGYYGYTF. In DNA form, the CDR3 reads TGTGCCAGCAGCTTACCCGACGGGGGGTACTATGGCTACACCTTC. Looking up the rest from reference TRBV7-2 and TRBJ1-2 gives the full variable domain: GAGVSQSPSNKVTEKGKDVELRCDPISGHTALYWYRQSLGQGLEFLIYFQGNSAPDKSGLPSDRFSAERTGGSVSTLTIQRTQQEDSAVYLCASSLPDGGYYGYTFGSGTRLTVV.

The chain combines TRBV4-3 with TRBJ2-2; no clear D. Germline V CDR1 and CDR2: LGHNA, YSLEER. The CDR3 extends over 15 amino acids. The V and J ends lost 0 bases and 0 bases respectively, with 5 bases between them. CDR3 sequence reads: CASSQDTPNTGELFF. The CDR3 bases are TGCGCCAGCAGCCAAGATACGCCGAACACCGGGGAGCTGTTTTTT.

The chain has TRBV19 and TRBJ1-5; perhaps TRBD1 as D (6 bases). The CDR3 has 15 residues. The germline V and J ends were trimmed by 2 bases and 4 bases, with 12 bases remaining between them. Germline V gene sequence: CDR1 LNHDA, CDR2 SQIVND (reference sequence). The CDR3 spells CASSIMGQENQPQHF. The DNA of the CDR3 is TGTGCCAGTAGTATAATGGGACAAGAGAATCAGCCCCAGCATTTT.

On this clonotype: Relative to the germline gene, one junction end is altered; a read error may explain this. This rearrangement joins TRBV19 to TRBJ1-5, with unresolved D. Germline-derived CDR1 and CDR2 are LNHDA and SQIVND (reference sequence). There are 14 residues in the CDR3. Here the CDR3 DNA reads TGTGCCAGTAGTAGTACTGCGTATTATCAGCACCAGCATTTT. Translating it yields CASSSTAYYQHQHF.

The chain's CDR3 is CASSQLAGLQETQYF. The DNA of the CDR3 is TGTGCCAGCAGCCAACTAGCGGGGCTCCAAGAGACCCAGTACTTC. V and J are TRBV7-2 and TRBJ2-5, with 10 bases identical to TRBD2. Germline CDR1 is SGHTA and CDR2 is FQGNSA. The V segment lost 5 bases and the J segment 1 base; nucleotides outside the gene matches: 4. CDR3 length equals 15 residues.

The CDR3 sequence: CASSLDSQAGQPQHF. CDR3 sequence (DNA): TGTGCCAGCAGCTTAGATTCACAGGCTGGGCAGCCCCAGCATTTT. The rearrangement uses TRBV7-9 and TRBJ1-5; a possible D gene is TRBD1 (5 bases). Trimming cost V 1 base and J 7 bases, with 14 bases left between them. The germline gives CDR1 SEHNR, CDR2 FQNEAQ (reference sequence). The CDR3 runs to 15 residues.

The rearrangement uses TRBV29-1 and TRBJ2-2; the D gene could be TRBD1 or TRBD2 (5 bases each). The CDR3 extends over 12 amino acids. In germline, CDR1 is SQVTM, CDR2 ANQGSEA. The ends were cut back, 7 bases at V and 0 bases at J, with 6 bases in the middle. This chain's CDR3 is CSGGPNTGELFF. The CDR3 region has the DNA TGCAGCGGGGGACCGAACACCGGGGAGCTGTTTTTT.

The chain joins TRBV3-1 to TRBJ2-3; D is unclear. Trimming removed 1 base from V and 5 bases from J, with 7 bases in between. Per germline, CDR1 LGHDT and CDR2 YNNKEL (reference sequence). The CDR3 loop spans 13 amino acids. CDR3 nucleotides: TGTGCCAGCAGCCAAGCTAGGGTAGATACGCAGTATTTT. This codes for CASSQARVDTQYF.

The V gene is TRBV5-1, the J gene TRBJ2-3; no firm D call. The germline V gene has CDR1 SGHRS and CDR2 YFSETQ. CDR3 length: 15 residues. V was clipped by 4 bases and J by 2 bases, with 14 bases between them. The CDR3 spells CASSPLPGSTDTQYF. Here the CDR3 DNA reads TGCGCCAGCAGCCCTCTCCCGGGTTCCACAGATACGCAGTATTTT. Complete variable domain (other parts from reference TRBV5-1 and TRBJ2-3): KAGVTQTPRYLIKTRGQQVTLSCSPISGHRSVSWYQQTPGQGLQFLFEYFSETQRNKGNFPGRFSGRQFSNSRSEMNVSTLELGDSALYLCASSPLPGSTDTQYFGPGTRLTVL.

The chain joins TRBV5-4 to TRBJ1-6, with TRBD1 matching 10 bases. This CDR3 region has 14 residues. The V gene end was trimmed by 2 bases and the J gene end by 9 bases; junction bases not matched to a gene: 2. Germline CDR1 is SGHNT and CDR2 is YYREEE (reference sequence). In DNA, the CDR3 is TGTGCCAGCAGCTTCGACAGGGGGCCTTCACCCCTCCACTTT. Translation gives CASSFDRGPSPLHF.

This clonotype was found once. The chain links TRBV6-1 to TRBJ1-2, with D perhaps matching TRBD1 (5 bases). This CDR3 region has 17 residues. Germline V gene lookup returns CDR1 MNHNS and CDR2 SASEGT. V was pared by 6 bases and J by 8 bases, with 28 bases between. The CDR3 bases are TGTGCCAGCAGGGGCGCGGGGACGAAGAGCAGTATGGAGGGCTACACCTTC. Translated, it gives CASRGAGTKSSMEGYTF.

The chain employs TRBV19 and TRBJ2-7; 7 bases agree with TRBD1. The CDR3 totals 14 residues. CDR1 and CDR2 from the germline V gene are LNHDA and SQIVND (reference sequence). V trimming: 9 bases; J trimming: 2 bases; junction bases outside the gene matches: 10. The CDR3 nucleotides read TGTGCCAGCACGCCAGGGGGAACTGCCTACGAGCAGTACTTC. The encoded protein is CASTPGGTAYEQYF.

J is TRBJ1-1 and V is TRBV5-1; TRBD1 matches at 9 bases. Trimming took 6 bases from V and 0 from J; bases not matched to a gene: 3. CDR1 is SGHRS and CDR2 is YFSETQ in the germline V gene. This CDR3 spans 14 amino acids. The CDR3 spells CASMGTGLNTEAFF. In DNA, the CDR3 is TGCGCCAGCATGGGGACAGGGTTGAACACTGAAGCTTTCTTT.

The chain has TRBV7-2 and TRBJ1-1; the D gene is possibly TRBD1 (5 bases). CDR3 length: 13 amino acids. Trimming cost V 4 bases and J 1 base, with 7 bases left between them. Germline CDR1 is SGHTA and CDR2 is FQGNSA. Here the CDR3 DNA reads TGTGCCAGCAGCTACGACAGGAACACTGAAGCTTTCTTT. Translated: CASSYDRNTEAFF.

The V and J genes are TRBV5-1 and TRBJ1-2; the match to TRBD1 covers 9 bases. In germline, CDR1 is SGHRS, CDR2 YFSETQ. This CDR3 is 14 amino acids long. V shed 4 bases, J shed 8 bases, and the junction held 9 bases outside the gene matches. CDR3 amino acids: CASSMGQGEGGYTF. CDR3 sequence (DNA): TGCGCCAGCAGCATGGGACAGGGTGAAGGCGGCTACACCTTC.

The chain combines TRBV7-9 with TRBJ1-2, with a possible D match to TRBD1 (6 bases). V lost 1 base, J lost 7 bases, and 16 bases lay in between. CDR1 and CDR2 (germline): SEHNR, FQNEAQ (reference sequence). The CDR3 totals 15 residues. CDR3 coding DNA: TGTGCCAGCAGCTTAGTAGGGGGGTCCGGCGGTGGCTACACCTTC. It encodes CASSLVGGSGGGYTF.

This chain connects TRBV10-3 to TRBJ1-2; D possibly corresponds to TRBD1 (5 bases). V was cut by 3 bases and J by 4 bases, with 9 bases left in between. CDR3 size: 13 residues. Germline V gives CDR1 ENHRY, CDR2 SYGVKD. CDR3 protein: CAISESGSYGYTF. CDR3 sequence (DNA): TGTGCCATCAGTGAATCAGGGAGCTATGGCTACACCTTC.

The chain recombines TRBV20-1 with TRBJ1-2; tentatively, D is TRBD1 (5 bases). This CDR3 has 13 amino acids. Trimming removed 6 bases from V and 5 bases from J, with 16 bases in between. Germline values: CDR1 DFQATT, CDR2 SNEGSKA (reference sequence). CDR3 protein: CSARAAWGYGYTF. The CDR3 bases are TGCAGTGCGAGGGCCGCCTGGGGGTATGGCTACACCTTC.

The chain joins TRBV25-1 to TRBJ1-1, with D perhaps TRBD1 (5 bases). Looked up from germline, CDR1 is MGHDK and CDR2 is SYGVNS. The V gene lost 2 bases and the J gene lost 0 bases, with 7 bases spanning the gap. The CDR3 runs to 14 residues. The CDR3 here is CASSEGGMNTEAFF. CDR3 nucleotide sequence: TGTGCCAGCAGTGAAGGGGGTATGAACACTGAAGCTTTCTTT. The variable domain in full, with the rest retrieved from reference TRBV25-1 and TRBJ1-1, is EADIYQTPRYLVIGTGKKITLECSQTMGHDKMYWYQQDPGMELHLIHYSYGVNSTEKGDLSSESTVSRIRTEHFPLTLESARPSHTSQYLCASSEGGMNTEAFFGQGTRLTVV.

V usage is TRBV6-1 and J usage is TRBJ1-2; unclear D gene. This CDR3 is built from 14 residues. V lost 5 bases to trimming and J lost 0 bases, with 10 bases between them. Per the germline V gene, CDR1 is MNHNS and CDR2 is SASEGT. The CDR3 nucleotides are TGTGCCAGCAGTCCGGCGTCAGCTAACTATGGCTACACCTTC. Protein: CASSPASANYGYTF.

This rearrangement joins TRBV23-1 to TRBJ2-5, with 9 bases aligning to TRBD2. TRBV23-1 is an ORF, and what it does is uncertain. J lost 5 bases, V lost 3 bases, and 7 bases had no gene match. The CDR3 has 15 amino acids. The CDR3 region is CASSQIAGVEETQYF. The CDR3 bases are TGCGCCAGCAGTCAGATAGCGGGAGTCGAGGAGACCCAGTACTTC.

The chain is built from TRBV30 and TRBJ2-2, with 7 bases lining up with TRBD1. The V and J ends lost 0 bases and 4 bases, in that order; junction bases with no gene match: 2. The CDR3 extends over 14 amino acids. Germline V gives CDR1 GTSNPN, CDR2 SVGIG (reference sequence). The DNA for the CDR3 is TGTGCCTGGAGTGTTAACAGGGGCACCGGGGAGCTGTTTTTT. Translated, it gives CAWSVNRGTGELFF.

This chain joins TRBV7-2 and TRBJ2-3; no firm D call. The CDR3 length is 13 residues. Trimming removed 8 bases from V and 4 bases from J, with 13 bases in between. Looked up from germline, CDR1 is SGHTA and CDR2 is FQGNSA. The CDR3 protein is CASARRLPDTQYF. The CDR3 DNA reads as TGTGCCAGCGCCCGCCGGCTTCCAGATACGCAGTATTTT.

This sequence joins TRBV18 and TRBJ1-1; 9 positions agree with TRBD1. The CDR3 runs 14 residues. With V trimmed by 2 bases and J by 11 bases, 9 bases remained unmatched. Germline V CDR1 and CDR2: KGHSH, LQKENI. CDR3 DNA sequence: TGTGCCAGCTCACCAGACGGACAGGGGCTCGTGGCTTTCTTT. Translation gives CASSPDGQGLVAFF. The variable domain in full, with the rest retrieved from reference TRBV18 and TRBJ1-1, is NAGVMQNPRHLVRRRGQEARLRCSPMKGHSHVYWYRQLPEEGLKFMVYLQKENIIDESGMPKERFSAEFPKEGPSILRIQQVVRGDSAAYFCASSPDGQGLVAFFGQGTRLTVV.

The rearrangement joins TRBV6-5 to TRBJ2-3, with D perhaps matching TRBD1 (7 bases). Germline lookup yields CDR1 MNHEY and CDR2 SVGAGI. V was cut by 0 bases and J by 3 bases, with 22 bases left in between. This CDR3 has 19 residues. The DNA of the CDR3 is TGTGCCAGCAGTTACTCCTCTAGGCAGGGGGGTTCACGTACAGATACGCAGTATTTT. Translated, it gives CASSYSSRQGGSRTDTQYF.

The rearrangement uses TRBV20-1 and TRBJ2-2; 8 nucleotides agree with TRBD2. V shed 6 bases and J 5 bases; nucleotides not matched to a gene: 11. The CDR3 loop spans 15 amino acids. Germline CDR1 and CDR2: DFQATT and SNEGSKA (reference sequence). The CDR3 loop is CSAGDTGGPTGELFF. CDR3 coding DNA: TGCAGTGCAGGGGATACGGGAGGGCCAACCGGGGAGCTGTTTTTT.

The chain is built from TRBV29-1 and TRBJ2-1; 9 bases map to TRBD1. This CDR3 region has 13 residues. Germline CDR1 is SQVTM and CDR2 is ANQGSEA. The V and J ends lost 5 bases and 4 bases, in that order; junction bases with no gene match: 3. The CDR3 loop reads CSVTGQGYNEQFF. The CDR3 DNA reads TGCAGCGTTACGGGACAGGGTTACAATGAGCAGTTCTTC.

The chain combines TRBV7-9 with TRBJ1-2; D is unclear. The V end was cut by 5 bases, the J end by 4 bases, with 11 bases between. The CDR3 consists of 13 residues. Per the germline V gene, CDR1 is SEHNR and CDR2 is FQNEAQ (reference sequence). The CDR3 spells CASSIPESYGYTF. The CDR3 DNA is TGTGCCAGCAGCATACCAGAATCCTATGGCTACACCTTC. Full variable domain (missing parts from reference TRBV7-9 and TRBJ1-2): DTGVSQNPRHKITKRGQNVTFRCDPISEHNRLYWYRQTLGQGPEFLTYFQNEAQLEKSRLLSDRFSAERPKGSFSTLEIQRTEQGDSAMYLCASSIPESYGYTFGSGTRLTVV.

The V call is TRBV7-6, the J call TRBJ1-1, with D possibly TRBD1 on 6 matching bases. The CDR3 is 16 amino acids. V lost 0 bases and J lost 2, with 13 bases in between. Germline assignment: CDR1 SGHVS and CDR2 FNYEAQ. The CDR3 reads CASSLAPGAANTEAFF. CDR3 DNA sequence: TGTGCCAGCAGCTTAGCGCCGGGGGCCGCTAACACTGAAGCTTTCTTT. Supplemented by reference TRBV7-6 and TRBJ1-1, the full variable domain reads GAGVSQSPRYKVTKRGQDVALRCDPISGHVSLYWYRQALGQGPEFLTYFNYEAQQDKSGLPNDRFSAERPEGSISTLTIQRTEQRDSAMYRCASSLAPGAANTEAFFGQGTRLTVV.